The entry below gives a single TCR beta chain sequence along with its context. The antigen it binds to is not known. Base qualities are not provided; no much larger clone lies one nucleotide away. The data originate from a study of tumor-infiltrating lymphocytes in glioblastoma multiforme (dated by TCRdb to about 2017). In terms of the full investigation: To test whether intratumoral genomic heterogeneity fosters TIL diversity, the study jointly examined somatic mutations, TIL diversity and immune response activity. The paper as a whole reports these results and caveats: Generalizability was limited because only one glioblastoma patient was included in the TCR and somatic mutation analysis. The authors noted that sorting T cells into functional subsets, which was not done in this study, would be a future improvement. Clone frequencies may be distorted by RNA-based TCR sequencing because unequal numbers of TCR transcripts are carried by T cells.

Using a modified ARM-PCR protocol with multiple V-beta primers and a C-beta primer, the team built TCRB libraries from RNA through three nested multiplex PCR rounds. Starting from 0.45 to 0.5 ug of total RNA, TCRB-specific cDNA was synthesized using ProtoScript II Reverse Transcriptase and a C-beta primer. For the TCRB libraries, no unique molecular identifiers were described. In the third PCR, barcodes and adapters were added over about 24 cycles using Deep VentR (exo-) polymerase, and bands of 250-500 bp were then gel purified. An Illumina HiSeq 2500 was used to sequence the TCRB libraries with 250 bp paired-end reads. From the authors' description of their analysis: The reads were cleaned with Trimmomatic, merged with FLASH and assigned V, D and J segments with MiGEC before being analyzed in VDJtools. Repertoire diversity was quantified with the Shannon-Wiener diversity index calculated using VDJtools. TCRdb reran the public reads through fastp at Q25 and MiXCR, keeping productive beta chains. Identical CDR3 protein sequences are pooled into one entry, listed with their most common genes and DNA. The V and J calls and clone size come from TCRdb's table, not from the authors' own analysis. This sample lists fewer than 15,000 distinct CDR3 sequences; roughly 71% were detected once. The ten largest make up about 50% of the sample.

For each of the approximately ten tumor samples, the AllPrep DNA/RNA mini kit was used to purify genomic DNA and total RNA simultaneously. Every RNA sample had an OD 260/280 ratio above 1.9 and an RNA integrity number above 6.5. V lost 0 bases and J lost 2 bases, and the count of bases not matched to a germline gene is 12. According to the germline V gene (reference sequence), CDR1 reads DFQATT and CDR2 reads SNEGSKA. Its CDR3 holds 17 amino acids, cysteine through phenylalanine. Of the read, only the CDR3 DNA is kept; its 51 bases are in frame from base 1. The receptor was isolated from a male donor with glioblastoma. This receptor chain uses TRBV20-1 and TRBJ2-7, with TRBD2 identical over 8 junction bases. The sequenced sample was brain tumor tissue. This receptor has the CDR3 CSARDRTSGLSPYEQYF. The nucleotide sequence is given as TGCAGTGCTAGAGATCGCACTAGCGGACTCAGCCCCTACGAGCAGTACTTC.